Sequencing of this T cell receptor (beta chain) was carried out in a study of T cell clonotyping in hematopoietic cell transplantation. About the study: Cytoreduction preceded collection of pretransplant recipient samples. Study-wide findings and caveats: After transplant, recipient diversity fell while pathologically expanded clonotypes grew through day 180. Higher Inverse Simpson Index values in graft donor and pretransplant recipient predicted broader posttransplant TCR diversity.

Time point reported: recipient sample about 28 days before transplant, after cytoreduction. As to this clone: Antigen specificity is unknown.

The CDR3 has 18 residues. Germline values: CDR1 SNHLY, CDR2 FYNNEI. The V segment lost 6 bases and the J segment 1 base; nucleotides outside the gene matches: 10. TCRdb's table, derived via immunoSEQ multiplex PCR, lists solely in-frame clones and lacks some. Of roughly 40,000 clones in the sample, less than 85% are singletons; the top ten hold approximately 3%. The TCR sequence derives from a man in his fifties or sixties with acute myeloid leukemia. Some clones in this sample may be carry-over from other donors' samples. The sequencing here drew on peripheral blood mononuclear cells, taken before stem cell transplant. The chain has TRBV2 and TRBJ2-6; TRBD1 aligns across 9 bases. Written as DNA, the CDR3 is TGTGCCAGCAGGGGACAGGGACGATTAAGTTCTGGGGCCAACGTCCTGACTTTC. It translates to CASRGQGRLSSGANVLTF.